The source of this T cell receptor (beta chain) is a study of CD8 T cells in ankylosing spondylitis. Germline trimming cut 3 bases from V and 3 bases from J; bases unmatched to any gene: 5. The CDR3 covers 16 residues. Per the germline V gene, CDR1 is ENHRY and CDR2 is SYGVKD. Study-wide points: Blood from ankylosing spondylitis patients appeared to carry a characteristic eight-variant TCR beta motif. As for the disease-linked clones, they showed a CD8+ phenotype and occurred at relatively low frequencies in peripheral blood. Disease-linked clones were reportedly significantly enriched in matched ankylosing spondylitis synovial fluid. A subset of motif variants has previously been described in the synovial fluid and blood of reactive arthritis.

TCR beta libraries were made by quantitative 5'-RACE with molecular barcodes. TCRdb processed the 5' RACE reads anew with MiXCR; each CDR3 protein has one entry. The sample has 200,000 to 250,000 distinct CDR3 sequences, about 17% seen once. As concerns this clonotype: The target antigen is unknown.

The clonotype originates from a male donor with ankylosing spondylitis. Material: blood, either unsorted or a sorted T cell fraction (not recorded which). The rearrangement uses TRBV10-3 and TRBJ2-3; 11 bases fit TRBD2. The CDR3 DNA reads as TGTGCCATCAGTGATCCGGTAGCGGGAGGGACAGATACGCAGTATTTT. It specifies CAISDPVAGGTDTQYF.